Below are 18 T cell receptor beta chains sequenced from a single sample in a study of T-cell reconstitution after alpha-beta-depleted transplantation in children. Unique molecular identifiers were used to barcode this TCRbeta library. A single record per CDR3 protein comes from TCRdb applying MiXCR to the PCR reads. Counted here are around 450,000 distinct CDR3 sequences, around 15% occurring once; the ten biggest clones make up 25% to 30%. The starting material was PBMCs, mostly from graft donor cells, obtained 360 days after TCRalphabeta/CD19-depleted stem cell transplant. The receptors stem from a boy in the first two years of life who had a stem cell transplant for Wiskott-Aldrich syndrome, so the T cells may come from the graft donor.

The CDR3 DNA reads TGCGCCAGCAGCTTGGCAGTCGCGGGACGCAAGGACGAGCAGTACTTC. Protein: CASSLAVAGRKDEQYF. V usage is TRBV5-1 and J usage is TRBJ2-7; perhaps TRBD2 as D (6 bases). Trimming shortened V by 0 bases and J by 5 bases, and 18 bases separated the two germline ends. This CDR3 region has 16 residues. CDR1 is SGHRS and CDR2 is YFSETQ in the germline V gene. Full variable domain (missing parts from reference TRBV5-1 and TRBJ2-7): KAGVTQTPRYLIKTRGQQVTLSCSPISGHRSVSWYQQTPGQGLQFLFEYFSETQRNKGNFPGRFSGRQFSNSRSEMNVSTLELGDSALYLCASSLAVAGRKDEQYFGPGTRLTVT.

This clonotype was counted only a few times. The chain recombines TRBV28 with TRBJ2-7; possibly TRBD1 or TRBD2 for D (7 bases each). CDR3 size: 16 residues. From germline, CDR1 is MDHEN and CDR2 SYDVKM. Trimming removed 3 bases from V and 0 bases from J, with 15 bases in between. Here the CDR3 DNA reads TGTGCCAGCAGTTTCTCTCAGGGGGGGAGCTCCTACGAGCAGTACTTC. Amino acids: CASSFSQGGSSYEQYF.

The chain carries TRBV10-3 and TRBJ2-1; 9 bases match TRBD2. Germline V gene sequence: CDR1 ENHRY, CDR2 SYGVKD. V dropped 3 bases and J dropped 6; count of bases not matched to a gene: 6. The CDR3 is 15 residues long. CDR3 DNA sequence: TGTGCCATCAGTGAAAGGCTAGCGGGGACCAATGAGCAGTTCTTC. This gives the protein CAISERLAGTNEQFF.

This clonotype was detected only a few times. The rearrangement links TRBV27 to TRBJ2-1; 14 bases are shared with TRBD2. Trimming removed 5 bases from V and 6 bases from J; junction bases left unmatched: 3. The CDR3 spans 15 residues. CDR1 is MNHEY, CDR2 SMNVEV, per germline (reference sequence). As DNA, the CDR3 is TGTGCCAGCAGTCCCGGGACTAGCGGGGGCAATGAGCAGTTCTTC. Encoded protein: CASSPGTSGGNEQFF.

This clonotype was seen more than once but under ten times. This rearrangement joins TRBV10-3 to TRBJ2-2; 15 bases align to TRBD2. V lost 3 bases and J lost 1; bases outside the gene matches: 6. The germline gives CDR1 ENHRY, CDR2 SYGVKD. CDR3 length equals 19 residues. The CDR3 is CAISDPGLAGGLNTGELFF. CDR3 sequence (DNA): TGTGCCATCAGTGACCCGGGACTAGCGGGGGGCCTGAACACCGGGGAGCTGTTTTTT.

This clonotype was observed a handful of times. The J gene is TRBJ2-3, the V gene TRBV5-1; 8 positions match TRBD1. Germline V gene data show CDR1 as SGHRS and CDR2 as YFSETQ. The CDR3 contains 14 residues. With 2 bases clipped from V and 6 bases from J, the junction kept 5 bases outside the gene matches. The CDR3: CASSFRDRFDTQYF. The CDR3 nucleotides are TGCGCCAGCAGCTTCCGGGACAGGTTCGATACGCAGTATTTT.

The table lists this clonotype with a few counts. V and J are TRBV28 and TRBJ2-7; TRBD1 matches 10 bases. V was pared by 7 bases and J by 5 bases, with 2 bases of the junction left unmatched. In germline, CDR1 is MDHEN, CDR2 SYDVKM. The CDR3 spans 12 residues. For the CDR3, the DNA is TGTGCCAGCAAGACAGGGGGCAACGAGCAGTACTTC. This gives the protein CASKTGGNEQYF.

This chain links TRBV20-1 with TRBJ2-7; weak D call: TRBD1 (6 bases). Trimming pared 4 bases from V and 2 bases from J, leaving 15 bases between. Germline V gene lookup returns CDR1 DFQATT and CDR2 SNEGSKA (reference sequence). The CDR3 length is 14 residues. Here the CDR3 reads CSAIHIGQTYEQYF. CDR3 DNA sequence: TGCAGTGCTATACACATTGGACAGACCTACGAGCAGTACTTC.

This clonotype was observed at least ten times. This chain joins TRBV18 and TRBJ2-7, with 8 bases lining up with TRBD1. The germline V gene has CDR1 KGHSH and CDR2 LQKENI. V shed 3 bases, J shed 0 bases, and the junction held 4 bases outside the gene matches. The CDR3 is made up of 15 amino acids. CDR3 protein: CASSPLQGDSYEQYF. DNA of the CDR3: TGTGCCAGCTCACCCTTACAGGGGGACTCCTACGAGCAGTACTTC.

V and J are TRBV12-3 or TRBV12-4 and TRBJ2-1; no definite D call. This CDR3 contains 14 residues. V lost 6 bases, J lost 2 bases, and 11 bases lay in between. In DNA, the CDR3 is TGTGCCAGCAGAGGAGAACTCACCTACAATGAGCAGTTCTTC. Its protein is CASRGELTYNEQFF.

This clonotype was seen at least ten times. The chain is built from TRBV3-1 and TRBJ2-1; 15 nucleotides line up with TRBD2. After removal of 6 bases from V and 2 bases from J, the junction contained 8 bases not matched to a gene. The CDR3 extends over 18 amino acids. Germline loops: CDR1 LGHDT, CDR2 YNNKEL (reference sequence). CDR3 nucleotides: TGTGCCAGCAGGAGGGGACTAGCGGGAGGAAGGACCTACAATGAGCAGTTCTTC. It specifies CASRRGLAGGRTYNEQFF.

V and J are TRBV5-1 and TRBJ1-2, with unresolved D. CDR1 SGHRS and CDR2 YFSETQ come from the germline V gene. The CDR3 is 14 amino acids. The V end was cut by 0 bases, the J end by 4 bases, with 10 bases between. The CDR3 loop reads CASSLAVTSYGYTF. CDR3 DNA: TGCGCCAGCAGCTTGGCCGTGACAAGCTATGGCTACACCTTC.

This clonotype showed up just a few times. The V and J genes are TRBV5-1 and TRBJ2-1; 9 bases agree with TRBD2. J gave up 4 bases and V 4 bases, and 12 bases lay outside the gene matches. The CDR3 loop spans 17 amino acids. The germline gives CDR1 SGHRS, CDR2 YFSETQ. The CDR3 spells CASSGGSGTSSYNEQFF. The CDR3 coding sequence is TGCGCCAGCAGCGGGGGTTCCGGGACTAGCAGTTACAATGAGCAGTTCTTC.

This clonotype has a single count. V and J are TRBV7-2 and TRBJ1-6; unclear D gene. This CDR3 is built from 17 residues. Germline values: CDR1 SGHTA, CDR2 FQGNSA. V dropped 2 bases and J dropped 4 bases, with 15 bases sitting between them. In DNA form, the CDR3 reads TGTGCCAGCAGCTTATTAGGGAGTAGAATATATAATTCACCCCTCCACTTT. Its protein product is CASSLLGSRIYNSPLHF.

V gene TRBV28 combines with J gene TRBJ2-3; TRBD2 aligns across 14 bases. V shed 4 bases and J 3 bases; nucleotides not matched to a gene: 3. Per the germline V gene, CDR1 is MDHEN and CDR2 is SYDVKM. The CDR3 covers 16 residues. The DNA of the CDR3 is TGTGCCAGCAGTTCCCGGACTAGCGGGGGGACAGATACGCAGTATTTT. Residues: CASSSRTSGGTDTQYF.

The CDR3 sequence: CASTSDRPSSGANVLTF. In DNA, the CDR3 is TGTGCCAGCACGTCTGACAGGCCCAGCTCTGGGGCCAACGTCCTGACTTTC. The chain links TRBV2 to TRBJ2-6, with a possible D match to TRBD1 (6 bases). Germline CDR1 SNHLY, CDR2 FYNNEI. This CDR3 comprises 17 residues. V lost 7 bases, J lost 0 bases, and 16 bases lay in between.

This clonotype has a handful of counts. The rearrangement links TRBV5-1 to TRBJ2-7; 9 nucleotides line up with TRBD2. The CDR3 is made up of 15 amino acids. Germline CDR1 reads SGHRS; CDR2 reads YFSETQ. The J segment lost 6 bases and the V segment lost 0 bases, leaving 7 bases of the junction unmatched. CDR3 bases: TGCGCCAGCAGCTTGGCTTTAGCGGGAGCAGGCGAGCAGTACTTC. Its translation is CASSLALAGAGEQYF.

This clonotype has just a few counts. The rearrangement links TRBV11-2 to TRBJ2-3, with 11 positions matching TRBD2. With 3 bases clipped from V and 4 bases from J, the junction kept 0 bases outside the gene matches. This CDR3 comprises 14 residues. In germline, CDR1 is SGHAT, CDR2 FQNNGV. CDR3 residues: CASSFSGGADTQYF. CDR3 in DNA: TGTGCCAGCAGCTTTAGCGGGGGGGCAGATACGCAGTATTTT.